The 30 T cell receptor beta chains reported below all come from one sample, sequenced in a study of cytomegalovirus exposure and HLA in healthy donors. PCR primers comprised 60 Vbeta and 13 Jbeta primers. This table comes from immunoSEQ multiplex PCR, and its TCRdb copy is limited to in-frame clones, with some not included. The sample has more than 90,000 clones; 78% are singletons. Sequencing input: PBMCs. These receptors were collected from a woman in her fifties or sixties in good health and CMV-seronegative.

The genes are TRBV4-1 and TRBJ1-6, with no clear D. Between the trimmed V and J ends, which lost 4 bases and 7 bases, there was a span of 20 bases. Germline V gene data show CDR1 as MGHRA and CDR2 as YSYEKL. CDR3 length: 17 amino acids. CDR3 sequence: CASSRSVAGYANSPLHF. In DNA, the CDR3 is TGCGCCAGCAGCCGGTCAGTTGCGGGTTACGCAAATTCACCCCTCCACTTT.

The rearrangement links TRBV5-6 to TRBJ1-1, with D perhaps TRBD1 (5 bases). This CDR3 is built from 13 residues. Germline lookup yields CDR1 SGHDT and CDR2 YYEEEE. Trimming took off 4 bases at V and 2 bases at J, with 9 bases between the two ends. For the CDR3, the DNA is TGTGCCAGCAGCCCGGGGGTTAACACTGAAGCTTTCTTT. Its translation: CASSPGVNTEAFF.

There are a few counts of this clone. The J gene is TRBJ2-7, the V gene TRBV6-1; 7 positions match TRBD1. The V gene end was trimmed by 8 bases and the J gene end by 9 bases; junction bases not matched to a gene: 13. Germline V CDR1 and CDR2: MNHNS, SASEGT. The CDR3 is made up of 13 amino acids. The CDR3 DNA reads TGTGCCAGCCGGGTTACAGGGGAGAGGTGGCAGTACTTC. The encoded protein is CASRVTGERWQYF.

This clone was picked up a small number of times. The genes are TRBV1 and TRBJ1-4. TRBV1 is a documented pseudogene. There are 15 residues in the CDR3. The CDR3 nucleotides read TGCACCAGCAGCCAAGATCGTGCAACTAATGAAAAACTGTTTTTT. Encoded protein: CTSSQDRATNEKLFF.

The chain combines TRBV5-1 with TRBJ2-2, with 14 bases fitting TRBD2. Germline lookup yields CDR1 SGHRS and CDR2 YFSETQ. Trimming removed 5 bases from V and 0 bases from J; junction bases left unmatched: 3. This CDR3 region has 17 residues. This CDR3 is CASSRTSGRTNTGELFF. The CDR3 DNA reads as TGCGCCAGCAGTCGGACTAGCGGGAGGACGAACACCGGGGAGCTGTTTTTT.

This chain connects TRBV6-5 to TRBJ1-2; 7 nucleotides line up with TRBD1. Germline assignment: CDR1 MNHEY and CDR2 SVGAGI. The CDR3 is 14 residues long. The J segment lost 6 bases and the V segment lost 6 bases, leaving 10 bases of the junction unmatched. CDR3: CASSRTGLSDGYTF. Written as DNA, the CDR3 is TGTGCCAGCAGCCGGACAGGACTCTCGGATGGCTACACCTTC.

This rearrangement joins TRBV7-2 to TRBJ1-3, with TRBD1 as a possible D gene (5 bases). V was clipped by 1 base and J by 0 bases, with 10 bases between them. The CDR3 runs 16 residues. The V gene's germline CDR1 is SGHTA and CDR2 FQGNSA. The CDR3 sequence: CASSLVGGVSGNTIYF. In DNA, the CDR3 is TGTGCCAGCAGCTTAGTAGGAGGGGTCTCTGGAAACACCATATATTTT. Based on the CDR3 plus reference TRBV7-2 and TRBJ1-3, the full variable domain is GAGVSQSPSNKVTEKGKDVELRCDPISGHTALYWYRQSLGQGLEFLIYFQGNSAPDKSGLPSDRFSAERTGGSVSTLTIQRTQQEDSAVYLCASSLVGGVSGNTIYFGEGSWLTVV.

This clone was counted a few times. The rearrangement joins TRBV6-5 to TRBJ2-1; possible D gene TRBD2, 5 bases. Germline loops: CDR1 MNHEY, CDR2 SVGAGI. V lost 4 bases and J lost 7, with 11 bases in between. The CDR3 runs 13 residues. The CDR3 nucleotides are TGTGCCAGCAGTTGGCGAGAGGGTAATGAGCAGTTCTTC. It encodes CASSWREGNEQFF.

CDR3 in amino acids: CASSAYFSEGDSPLHF. As DNA, the CDR3 is TGTGCCAGCAGTGCATACTTTTCCGAGGGGGATTCACCCCTCCACTTT. The chain recombines TRBV25-1 with TRBJ1-6, with D tentatively TRBD1 (6 bases). Between the trimmed V and J ends, which lost 4 bases and 8 bases, there was a span of 18 bases. The CDR3 sequence is 16 residues long. CDR1 and CDR2 (germline): MGHDK, SYGVNS.

In DNA, the CDR3 is TGTGCCAGCAGCACTCTGGGGGGGGAGCAGTACTTC. Translating gives CASSTLGGEQYF. The chain has TRBV7-9 and TRBJ2-7; 7 bases match TRBD2. The CDR3 length is 12 residues. V trimming: 5 bases; J trimming: 7 bases; junction bases outside the gene matches: 5. CDR1 is SEHNR, CDR2 FQNEAQ, per germline (reference sequence).

This chain connects TRBV18 to TRBJ1-5; 10 bases line up with TRBD1. The germline gives CDR1 KGHSH, CDR2 LQKENI. The CDR3 extends over 15 amino acids. V shed 4 bases, J shed 6 bases, and the junction held 6 bases outside the gene matches. The CDR3 DNA sequence: TGTGCCAGCTCACTACCGGGACAGGGGAGTCAGCCCCAGCATTTT. This translates into CASSLPGQGSQPQHF.

This clone was seen only a few times. The chain has TRBV19 and TRBJ1-1, with TRBD1 identical over 7 bases. With V trimmed by 8 bases and J by 0 bases, 3 bases remained unmatched. This CDR3 has 13 amino acids. The germline V gene has CDR1 LNHDA and CDR2 SQIVND (reference sequence). For the CDR3, the DNA is TGTGCCAGTGGAGGGACAGTGAACACTGAAGCTTTCTTT. Translating gives CASGGTVNTEAFF.

V and J are TRBV7-9 and TRBJ2-1, with 9 bases lining up with TRBD2. After removal of 3 bases from V and 5 bases from J, the junction contained 2 bases not matched to a gene. Germline V gene sequence: CDR1 SEHNR, CDR2 FQNEAQ (reference sequence). This CDR3 region has 14 residues. The CDR3 protein is CASSFSGGNNEQFF. The CDR3 nucleotides are TGTGCCAGCAGCTTTAGCGGGGGCAACAATGAGCAGTTCTTC.

The chain carries TRBV4-3 and TRBJ1-4, with no clear D. V dropped 1 base and J dropped 6 bases, with 9 bases sitting between them. The CDR3 covers 14 residues. Germline assignment: CDR1 LGHNA and CDR2 YSLEER. The CDR3 DNA reads as TGCGCCAGCAGCCAAGGAGCCCCCGATGAAAAACTGTTTTTT. It encodes CASSQGAPDEKLFF.

The chain combines TRBV5-4 with TRBJ2-1; D is ambiguous. V shed 4 bases and J shed 2 bases, with 13 bases lying between them. Germline CDR1 reads SGHNT; CDR2 reads YYREEE (reference sequence). The CDR3 runs 15 residues. In DNA, the CDR3 is TGTGCCAGCAGCCAACCCGGAGTCCCCTACAATGAGCAGTTCTTC. This gives the protein CASSQPGVPYNEQFF.

The genes are TRBV7-9 and TRBJ2-7; 10 bases match TRBD1. The trim removed 4 bases at V and 5 bases at J, leaving 8 bases unmatched. This CDR3 is built from 15 residues. Germline V gives CDR1 SEHNR, CDR2 FQNEAQ (reference sequence). This chain's CDR3 is CASSSTGQGEHEQYF. The CDR3 DNA reads TGTGCCAGCAGCTCCACTGGACAGGGGGAACACGAGCAGTACTTC.

This chain connects TRBV5-5 to TRBJ1-1, with a tentative D call TRBD1 (6 bases). The CDR3 has 14 amino acids. V was cut by 6 bases and J by 8 bases, with 20 bases left in between. The germline gives CDR1 SGHKS, CDR2 YYEKEE (reference sequence). The DNA for the CDR3 is TGTGCCAGCACAGAAGAGAGACGGACAGTAGAAGCTTTCTTT. Translated: CASTEERRTVEAFF.

J is TRBJ2-6 and V is TRBV19; D gene unclear. From germline, CDR1 is LNHDA and CDR2 SQIVND (reference sequence). This CDR3 has 15 residues. Trimming cost V 0 bases and J 1 base, with 4 bases left between them. The CDR3 DNA reads as TGTGCCAGTAGTATAGATAGTTCTGGGGCCAACGTCCTGACTTTC. Translated: CASSIDSSGANVLTF.

A few counts support this clone. This chain joins TRBV6-5 and TRBJ1-1; TRBD1 matches 7 bases. The CDR3 totals 15 residues. With V trimmed by 6 bases and J by 4 bases, 11 bases remained unmatched. Germline CDR1 and CDR2: MNHEY and SVGAGI. The CDR3 here is CASRPEGGGITEAFF. Here the CDR3 DNA reads TGTGCCAGCAGACCCGAAGGGGGCGGAATCACTGAAGCTTTCTTT.

This chain uses TRBV14 with TRBJ1-1, with TRBD1 matching 7 bases. The V gene end was trimmed by 4 bases and the J gene end by 5 bases; junction bases not matched to a gene: 4. The CDR3 contains 13 residues. Germline CDR1 is SGHDN and CDR2 is FVKESK. The DNA for the CDR3 is TGTGCCAGCAGCCGAGGGGGCCGGACTGAAGCTTTCTTT. Its translation is CASSRGGRTEAFF. Combining the CDR3 with reference TRBV14 and TRBJ1-1 gives the whole variable domain EAGVTQFPSHSVIEKGQTVTLRCDPISGHDNLYWYRRVMGKEIKFLLHFVKESKQDESGMPNNRFLAERTGGTYSTLKVQPAELEDSGVYFCASSRGGRTEAFFGQGTRLTVV.

The chain uses TRBV19 and TRBJ1-1, with D unclear. The V end lost 7 bases, the J end lost 1 base, and 7 bases lay between the germline ends. This CDR3 is 12 amino acids long. Germline values: CDR1 LNHDA, CDR2 SQIVND (reference sequence). The CDR3 region is CASTWANTEAFF. CDR3 coding DNA: TGTGCCAGTACTTGGGCGAACACTGAAGCTTTCTTT.

This chain uses TRBV21-1 with TRBJ2-6; TRBD2 is the table's D call, not checked against the DNA. TRBV21-1 is described as a pseudogene. There are 14 residues in the CDR3. The CDR3 spells CASSKYSGANVLTF. CDR3 bases: TGTGCCAGCAGCAAATACTCTGGGGCCAACGTCCTGACTTTC.

V is TRBV28 and J is TRBJ2-5; 9 bases fit TRBD2. The V and J ends lost 6 bases and 1 base, in that order; junction bases with no gene match: 6. The CDR3 length is 15 residues. Germline V gives CDR1 MDHEN, CDR2 SYDVKM. The CDR3 sequence: CASRASGESQETQYF. CDR3 coding DNA: TGTGCCAGCAGGGCTAGCGGGGAGAGCCAAGAGACCCAGTACTTC.

This clone appeared a single time. The V gene is TRBV6-5, the J gene TRBJ2-2, with D perhaps TRBD1 (6 bases). Germline V gene lookup returns CDR1 MNHEY and CDR2 SVGAGI. The CDR3 runs to 15 residues. The V and J ends lost 6 bases and 0 bases respectively, with 11 bases between them. The CDR3 bases are TGTGCCAGCAGGCGACAGGTTTCGAACACCGGGGAGCTGTTTTTT. Encoded protein: CASRRQVSNTGELFF.

Only one count was recorded for this clone. V usage is TRBV5-4 and J usage is TRBJ2-2, with 9 bases lining up with TRBD1. This CDR3 is 16 amino acids long. Germline CDR1 reads SGHNT; CDR2 reads YYREEE (reference sequence). The ends lost 2 bases at V and 5 bases at J; junction bases unmatched: 7. The CDR3 bases are TGTGCCAGCAGCTTTGGAGGGACAGGGAGTACCGGGGAGCTGTTTTTT. It yields the protein CASSFGGTGSTGELFF.

In nucleotides, the CDR3 is TGTGCCAGCAGTTTACTTCCCCGGGACAGCTATGGCTACACCTTC. It translates to CASSLLPRDSYGYTF. The chain links TRBV27 to TRBJ1-2; 7 positions match TRBD1. Germline CDR1 and CDR2: MNHEY and SMNVEV (reference sequence). V was pared by 2 bases and J by 4 bases, with 7 bases of the junction left unmatched. The CDR3 has 15 residues.

V is TRBV6-6 and J is TRBJ2-5; 7 bases are a match to TRBD2. The germline V gene has CDR1 MNHNY and CDR2 SVGAGI (reference sequence). The CDR3 sequence is 13 residues long. The ends lost 7 bases at V and 3 bases at J; junction bases unmatched: 5. In nucleotides, the CDR3 is TGTGCCAGCAAACTAGCGTTCAAAGAGACCCAGTACTTC. Residues: CASKLAFKETQYF.

The chain combines TRBV6-6 with TRBJ2-4; 15 bases are shared with TRBD2. The CDR3 is made up of 16 amino acids. After removal of 7 bases from V and 6 bases from J, the junction contained 7 bases not matched to a gene. Germline CDR1 and CDR2: MNHNY and SVGAGI (reference sequence). The CDR3 is CASTPPGLAGGNIQYF. The CDR3 region has the DNA TGTGCCAGCACCCCTCCGGGACTAGCGGGGGGAAACATTCAGTACTTC.

The sample holds a few counts of this clone. The genes are TRBV5-1 and TRBJ2-2; TRBD2 matches at 7 bases. V shed 0 bases, J shed 4 bases, and the junction held 9 bases outside the gene matches. This CDR3 region has 17 residues. Per the germline V gene, CDR1 is SGHRS and CDR2 is YFSETQ. Here the CDR3 reads CASSLVAGEPSTGELFF. CDR3 DNA sequence: TGCGCCAGCAGCTTGGTTGCGGGGGAGCCTAGCACCGGGGAGCTGTTTTTT. Looking up the rest from reference TRBV5-1 and TRBJ2-2 gives the full variable domain: KAGVTQTPRYLIKTRGQQVTLSCSPISGHRSVSWYQQTPGQGLQFLFEYFSETQRNKGNFPGRFSGRQFSNSRSEMNVSTLELGDSALYLCASSLVAGEPSTGELFFGEGSRLTVL.

The V and J genes are TRBV4-3 and TRBJ2-3, with 11 bases that match TRBD2. CDR3 size: 16 residues. V dropped 1 base and J dropped 3; count of bases not matched to a gene: 3. Per the germline V gene, CDR1 is LGHNA and CDR2 is YSLEER. In DNA, the CDR3 is TGCGCCAGCAGCCAAGGGGTAGCGGGGGGGACAGATACGCAGTATTTT. This gives the protein CASSQGVAGGTDTQYF.